These T cell receptor beta chains were read from a single sample in a study of T cells in Graves' hyperthyroidism and ophthalmopathy. TCRdb ran MiXCR on the multiplex PCR reads and lists one entry per CDR3 protein. The sample holds a few hundred thousand distinct CDR3 sequences; 46% are singletons and the top ten take about 20%. Input material: peripheral blood or thyroid tissue (not recorded which). These receptors came from an adult woman with Graves' disease, either hyperthyroidism or ophthalmopathy (not recorded which). CDR3s include the opening cysteine and the closing phenylalanine or tryptophan. A D gene is named only where the DNA matches it firmly. Clone size appears in some rows only: once, few, many, or a class for an expanded clone.

>TRBJ1-2|few|13|TRBV7-3|NA
TGTGCCAGCAGCCAATCGGGCAGGCGAGAGGTTACCTTC
CASSQSGRREVTF
>TRBJ1-1|many|13|TRBV14|NA
TGTGCCAGCAGCCAAAGTGCGTACACTGAAGCTTTCTTT
CASSQSAYTEAFF
>TRBJ2-1|NA|13|TRBV7-3|TRBD2
TGTGCCAGCAGCTTAGGGGGGAGGGGTGAGCAGTTCTTC
CASSLGGRGEQFF
>TRBJ1-4|once|15|TRBV5-1|NA
TGCGCCAGCAGCCAGACCACAGGGTTATCTGAAAAACTGTTTTTT
CASSQTTGLSEKLFF
>TRBJ1-6|many|17|TRBV13|NA
TGTGCCAGCAGCTTTCGGCTTGCGAGGGGGAATAATTCACCCCTCCACTTT
CASSFRLARGNNSPLHF
>TRBJ1-6|many|13|TRBV25-1|NA
TGTGCCAGCTCCGGGTTGTGGGATTCACCCCTCCACTTT
CASSGLWDSPLHF
>TRBJ1-2|NA|11|TRBV2|NA
TGTGCCAGGGGGGGACTAGCGGCGAACACCTTC
CARGGLAANTF
>TRBJ2-5|once|14|TRBV25-1|TRBD2
TGTGCCAGCCGGACTAGCGGGAGTCGGAAGACCCAGTACTTC
CASRTSGSRKTQYF
>TRBJ1-1|NA|14|TRBV6-1|NA
TGTGCCAGCAGTGCCCCAGGGTTCCACACTGAAGCTTTCTTT
CASSAPGFHTEAFF
>TRBJ2-7|NA|14|TRBV5-1|TRBD2
TGCGCCAGCACCCTTAGCGGGAGGGGTCGGGAGCAGTACTTC
CASTLSGRGREQYF
>TRBJ2-5|NA|14|TRBV10-3|NA
TGTGCCACCCACGCCGGGGCTAGCCAAGAGACCCAGTACTTC
CATHAGASQETQYF
>TRBJ2-5|NA|16|TRBV9|NA
TGTGCCAGCAGCGTAGGTTCGGGGGTAAGCCAGGAGACCCAGTACTTC
CASSVGSGVSQETQYF
>TRBJ2-7|NA|14|TRBV6-1|NA
TGTGCCAGCAGTCAAGTAACCGATACCTACGAGCAGTACTTC
CASSQVTDTYEQYF
>TRBJ2-3|NA|16|TRBV4-1|NA
TGCGCCAGCAGCCAATTGGGCAGGCATCGCACAGATACGCAGTATTTT
CASSQLGRHRTDTQYF
>TRBJ2-1|NA|12|TRBV7-3|NA
TGTGCCAGCAGCCTCAGTCGGGATGAGCAGTTCTTC
CASSLSRDEQFF
>TRBJ2-5|few|15|TRBV6-1|NA
TGTGCCAGCAGTTACAGGGCCTGGGGGGGAGAGACCCAGTACTTC
CASSYRAWGGETQYF
>TRBJ1-5|NA|15|TRBV10-3|NA
TGTGCCATCAGCGACCAGGGTGTTAGCAATCAGCCCCAGCATTTT
CAISDQGVSNQPQHF
>TRBJ2-7|many|13|TRBV20-1|NA
TGCAGTGCTATTAGCGGCAGCTCCTACGAGCAGTACTTC
CSAISGSSYEQYF
>TRBJ2-1|NA|15|TRBV2|TRBD2
TGTGCCAGCAGTGAATTTGCGGGAGTTGACAATGAGCAGTTCTTC
CASSEFAGVDNEQFF
>TRBJ1-5|NA|13|TRBV29-1|NA
TGCAGCGTCCTCAGAGAGCCCGGATCGCCCCAGCATTTT
CSVLREPGSPQHF
>TRBJ1-2|NA|12|TRBV7-9|NA
TGTGCCAGCAGCCCGACCCTCTCTGGAAACACCTTC
CASSPTLSGNTF
>TRBJ2-7|NA|15|TRBV10-2|NA
TGCGCCAGCAGTGAGTCGCGGGACGGGTTGAGCGAGCAGTACTTC
CASSESRDGLSEQYF
>TRBJ1-5|many|14|TRBV2|TRBD1
TGTGCCAGTAAGACAGGGTCGGCAAATCAGCCCCAGCATTTT
CASKTGSANQPQHF
>TRBJ1-2|NA|13|TRBV29-1|NA
TGCAGCGTTGACCCACTAACTAACTATGGCTACACCTTC
CSVDPLTNYGYTF